This passage covers 29 T cell receptor beta chains from one sample sequenced in a study of blood T cell repertoires in COVID-19. The protocol was immunoSEQ multiplex PCR, while the TCRdb copy is restricted to in-frame clones and leaves out a portion. The sample holds around 300,000 clones, approximately 91% seen once. The sequencing sample was made of PBMCs or T cells enriched from blood (not recorded which). The receptors were sampled from a woman aged 40 to 50 who had recovered from COVID-19.

This sequence joins TRBV6-1 and TRBJ1-1; perhaps TRBD1 as D (5 bases). There are 18 residues in the CDR3. Trimming removed 2 bases at V and 4 bases at J, with 23 bases between. Germline V gene lookup returns CDR1 MNHNS and CDR2 SASEGT. The DNA of the CDR3 is TGTGCCAGCAGTGAAATCCGTACGGCGGGGCAGGGAGGCACTGAAGCTTTCTTT. Protein: CASSEIRTAGQGGTEAFF.

This clone is a singleton in its sample. V usage is TRBV5-6 and J usage is TRBJ1-5; a weak D match, TRBD1 (5 bases). CDR1 and CDR2 (germline): SGHDT, YYEEEE. The germline V and J ends were trimmed by 1 base and 3 bases, with 11 bases remaining between them. This CDR3 region has 15 residues. The CDR3 loop reads CASSLLSGHNQPQHF. Written as DNA, the CDR3 is TGTGCCAGCAGCTTGTTGTCAGGGCACAATCAGCCCCAGCATTTT.

The rearrangement links TRBV5-4 to TRBJ1-1; 11 bases line up with TRBD1. Germline CDR1 is SGHNT and CDR2 is YYREEE (reference sequence). After removal of 4 bases from V and 10 bases from J, the junction contained 9 bases not matched to a gene. CDR3 size: 14 residues. CDR3 sequence (DNA): TGTGCCAGCAGCCTGGACAGGGGGCGAGGGGGAGCTTTCTTT. Protein: CASSLDRGRGGAFF. Looking up the rest from reference TRBV5-4 and TRBJ1-1 gives the full variable domain: ETGVTQSPTHLIKTRGQQVTLRCSSQSGHNTVSWYQQALGQGPQFIFQYYREEENGRGNFPPRFSGLQFPNYSSELNVNALELDDSALYLCASSLDRGRGGAFFGQGTRLTVV.

The chain employs TRBV2 and TRBJ2-3; D might be TRBD2 (5 bases). CDR1 is SNHLY and CDR2 is FYNNEI in the germline V gene. V was clipped by 8 bases and J by 4 bases, with 10 bases between them. This CDR3 region has 12 residues. CDR3 region: CASLGVSDTQYF. Written as DNA, the CDR3 is TGTGCCAGCCTCGGGGTTTCAGATACGCAGTATTTT.

This chain uses TRBV6-1 with TRBJ1-5; 7 bases match TRBD1. Trimming took 1 base from V and 6 from J; bases not matched to a gene: 3. This CDR3 is built from 14 residues. CDR1 MNHNS and CDR2 SASEGT come from the germline V gene. CDR3 nucleotides: TGTGCCAGCAGTGAAGACAGGGGAGCTCAGCCCCAGCATTTT. Translation: CASSEDRGAQPQHF.

The chain is built from TRBV19 and TRBJ1-6, with 7 bases fitting TRBD1. This CDR3 has 16 residues. The germline V gene has CDR1 LNHDA and CDR2 SQIVND (reference sequence). V lost 6 bases and J lost 14; bases outside the gene matches: 19. As DNA, the CDR3 is TGTGCCAGTAGGCCCTCCGGGACAGTTACCCTTGGGGCCCTCCACTTT. Translating it yields CASRPSGTVTLGALHF.

J is TRBJ1-1 and V is TRBV2; D gene unclear. The germline V gene encodes CDR1 SNHLY and CDR2 FYNNEI. The CDR3 is 12 amino acids. Deletions cut 6 bases from V and 4 bases from J, with 9 bases between. CDR3 protein: CASSETSTEAFF. In DNA form, the CDR3 reads TGTGCCAGCAGCGAAACGAGCACTGAAGCTTTCTTT.

V and J are TRBV2 and TRBJ1-3; the D is unclear. CDR1 and CDR2 (germline): SNHLY, FYNNEI. The V and J ends lost 3 bases and 10 bases respectively, with 16 bases between them. The CDR3 is made up of 14 amino acids. Written as DNA, the CDR3 is TGTGCCAGCAGTGAGTACAGTGTCTCAAGGACCATATATTTT. Translated, it gives CASSEYSVSRTIYF.

The sample holds a few counts of this clone. The J gene is TRBJ2-3, the V gene TRBV29-1; D possibly corresponds to TRBD1 (7 bases). Germline assignment: CDR1 SQVTM and CDR2 ANQGSEA. The CDR3 covers 15 residues. The ends were cut back, 5 bases at V and 0 bases at J, with 15 bases in the middle. The CDR3 protein is CSVTQGGHSTDTQYF. The DNA of the CDR3 is TGCAGCGTTACTCAGGGGGGCCACAGCACAGATACGCAGTATTTT.

For the CDR3, the DNA is TGTGCCAGCTCACCACAGGAGGCCGAGCAGTACTTC. Residues: CASSPQEAEQYF. The chain has TRBV18 and TRBJ2-7, with D possibly TRBD2 on 5 matching bases. The germline V gene has CDR1 KGHSH and CDR2 LQKENI. This CDR3 has 12 amino acids. V lost 1 base, J lost 6 bases, and 7 bases lay in between.

The chain combines TRBV18 with TRBJ1-2; no definite D call. CDR3 size: 15 residues. Germline CDR1 is KGHSH and CDR2 is LQKENI. V shed 1 base and J shed 4 bases, with 13 bases lying between them. This CDR3 is CASSPREAIFYGYTF. CDR3 DNA: TGTGCCAGCTCACCACGCGAGGCGATCTTCTATGGCTACACCTTC.

This chain connects TRBV18 to TRBJ1-1; no firm D call. The CDR3 sequence is 14 residues long. Between the trimmed V and J ends, which lost 6 bases and 5 bases, there was a span of 16 bases. Germline V gene sequence: CDR1 KGHSH, CDR2 LQKENI. In DNA, the CDR3 is TGTGCCAGCTCCCCTATGTCCAGCGGGACTGAAGCTTTCTTT. Amino acids: CASSPMSSGTEAFF.

The chain combines TRBV9 with TRBJ1-2; a weak D match, TRBD1 (6 bases). V lost 4 bases, J lost 3 bases, and 13 bases lay in between. Germline-derived CDR1 and CDR2 are SGDLS and YYNGEE. The length of the CDR3 is 14 residues. The CDR3 DNA reads as TGTGCCAGCAGCTTTACAGGGAACGACTATGGCTACACCTTC. This translates into CASSFTGNDYGYTF.

V is TRBV5-1 and J is TRBJ2-7; TRBD1 matches at 8 bases. Looked up from germline, CDR1 is SGHRS and CDR2 is YFSETQ. The CDR3 covers 14 residues. J gave up 6 bases and V 4 bases, and 9 bases lay outside the gene matches. The CDR3 here is CASSGQGTPGEQYF. CDR3 DNA sequence: TGCGCCAGCAGCGGACAGGGCACACCAGGCGAGCAGTACTTC.

This chain connects TRBV27 to TRBJ1-2; possible D gene TRBD1, 6 bases. The germline V gene has CDR1 MNHEY and CDR2 SMNVEV (reference sequence). V was clipped by 0 bases and J by 7 bases, with 12 bases between them. The CDR3 is 14 residues long. Written as DNA, the CDR3 is TGTGCCAGCAGTTTATCGACCGGACAGAGTGGCTACACCTTC. Translating it yields CASSLSTGQSGYTF.

This clone was counted only a few times. The chain combines TRBV5-8 with TRBJ2-7, with D tentatively TRBD2 (5 bases). Germline assignment: CDR1 SGHTS and CDR2 YDEGEE. The V end was cut by 0 bases, the J end by 2 bases, with 9 bases between. CDR3 length equals 14 residues. CDR3 loop: CASSLGDGTYEQYF. The DNA of the CDR3 is TGTGCCAGCAGCTTGGGCGACGGGACCTACGAGCAGTACTTC.

V and J are TRBV6-5 and TRBJ2-2, with D tentatively TRBD1 (6 bases). The V end lost 4 bases, the J end lost 6 bases, and 15 bases lay between the germline ends. This CDR3 comprises 15 residues. Germline V gene data show CDR1 as MNHEY and CDR2 as SVGAGI. The CDR3 loop reads CASSSEGVSAGELFF. The CDR3 DNA reads TGTGCCAGCAGTTCAGAGGGGGTCTCGGCCGGGGAGCTGTTTTTT.

This rearrangement joins TRBV27 to TRBJ2-5; 7 bases line up with TRBD1. The J segment lost 0 bases and the V segment lost 6 bases, leaving 4 bases of the junction unmatched. CDR1 is MNHEY, CDR2 SMNVEV, per germline (reference sequence). CDR3 length: 14 amino acids. For the CDR3, the DNA is TGTGCCAGCAGAAAAGGGACAGACCAAGAGACCCAGTACTTC. This gives the protein CASRKGTDQETQYF.

This rearrangement joins TRBV15 to TRBJ1-2; maybe TRBD1 (5 bases). V lost 3 bases and J 7 bases, leaving 15 bases between the germline ends. This CDR3 is built from 14 residues. CDR1 and CDR2 (germline): LNHNV, YYDKDF (reference sequence). The CDR3 spells CATSSFPTGSGYTF. The CDR3, as DNA: TGTGCCACCAGCAGTTTCCCTACAGGATCTGGCTACACCTTC.

The chain joins TRBV19 to TRBJ2-3; TRBD1 agrees at 9 bases. V was clipped by 6 bases and J by 3 bases; unmatched bases: 7. Per the germline V gene, CDR1 is LNHDA and CDR2 is SQIVND (reference sequence). The CDR3 sequence is 15 residues long. The DNA of the CDR3 is TGTGCCAGTAGCACAACAGGGGGCAGAACAGATACGCAGTATTTT. Translation: CASSTTGGRTDTQYF.

The rearrangement links TRBV7-3 to TRBJ2-3, with D unclear. Trimming pared 5 bases from V and 3 bases from J, leaving 6 bases between. The CDR3 consists of 12 residues. Per the germline V gene, CDR1 is SGHTA and CDR2 is FQGTGA. The chain's CDR3 is CASSTRTDTQYF. CDR3 coding DNA: TGTGCCAGCAGCACCCGGACAGATACGCAGTATTTT.

The V and J genes are TRBV11-3 and TRBJ2-1; weak D call: TRBD2 (5 bases). Trimming stripped 2 bases from V and 4 bases from J, with 15 bases between. The germline V gene has CDR1 SGHNT and CDR2 YENEEA. The CDR3 totals 16 residues. As DNA, the CDR3 is TGTGCCAGCAGCTTACGATGGACTGGAAGATACAATGAGCAGTTCTTC. Encoded protein: CASSLRWTGRYNEQFF.

This sequence joins TRBV19 and TRBJ2-7; no firm D call. Trimming left V 3 bases short and J 3 bases short, with 15 bases between. Germline CDR1 is LNHDA and CDR2 is SQIVND (reference sequence). This CDR3 region has 15 residues. The CDR3 nucleotides are TGTGCCAGTAGTATCCAACGCGGAGACCTCTACGAGCAGTACTTC. Amino acids: CASSIQRGDLYEQYF.

This chain links TRBV12-3 or TRBV12-4 with TRBJ1-1, with TRBD1 identical over 9 bases. CDR3 length: 13 amino acids. The V and J ends lost 1 base and 11 bases, in that order; junction bases with no gene match: 5. The CDR3 sequence: CASSLVGTGMAFF. The CDR3 DNA follows: TGTGCCAGCAGTTTAGTCGGGACAGGGATGGCTTTCTTT.

The chain recombines TRBV5-4 with TRBJ2-1; TRBD2 matches at 8 bases. CDR1 and CDR2 from the germline V gene are SGHNT and YYREEE (reference sequence). The CDR3 has 16 residues. V lost 1 base, J lost 1 base, and 4 bases stayed unmatched. CDR3 nucleotides: TGTGCCAGCAGCTTGCCCAGCGGGAGTTCCTACAATGAGCAGTTCTTC. This gives the protein CASSLPSGSSYNEQFF.

The chain recombines TRBV24-1 with TRBJ1-2; the match to TRBD1 covers 12 bases. CDR3 length: 19 residues. CDR1 is KGHDR, CDR2 SFDVKD, per germline. The V segment lost 5 bases and the J segment 4 bases; nucleotides outside the gene matches: 16. The CDR3 region is CATSALASGTGGIPYGYTF. The CDR3, as DNA: TGTGCCACCAGTGCCCTGGCATCCGGGACAGGGGGCATCCCCTATGGCTACACCTTC.

The gene calls are TRBV19 and TRBJ2-3, with TRBD2 matching over 10 bases. With V trimmed by 1 base and J by 3 bases, 10 bases remained unmatched. Germline values: CDR1 LNHDA, CDR2 SQIVND (reference sequence). There are 18 residues in the CDR3. CDR3 residues: CASSIVGGASGRTDTQYF. CDR3 DNA: TGTGCCAGTAGTATAGTAGGCGGCGCTAGCGGGAGAACAGATACGCAGTATTTT.

The gene calls are TRBV5-1 and TRBJ2-5; 8 nucleotides align to TRBD2. The CDR3 consists of 15 residues. V gave up 1 base and J gave up 5 bases; unmatched junction bases: 7. Per the germline V gene, CDR1 is SGHRS and CDR2 is YFSETQ. This chain's CDR3 is CASSLMSGGGETQYF. DNA of the CDR3: TGCGCCAGCAGCTTGATGAGCGGGGGAGGCGAGACCCAGTACTTC.

The gene calls are TRBV5-1 and TRBJ2-5; D possibly corresponds to TRBD1 (5 bases). V was cut by 2 bases and J by 5 bases, with 10 bases left in between. The CDR3 runs to 13 residues. The V gene's germline CDR1 is SGHRS and CDR2 YFSETQ. This CDR3 is CASSFQGWETQYF. CDR3 nucleotide sequence: TGCGCCAGCAGCTTCCAGGGCTGGGAGACCCAGTACTTC.